A single sample gave rise to the 21 T cell receptor beta chains below, sequenced in a study of PD-1 blockade in classical Hodgkin lymphoma (dated by TCRdb to 2019 to 2021). The library was built by means of the immunoSEQ multiplex PCR assay. TCRdb provides this immuneACCESS table in a form limited to in-frame rearrangements. Some clones are lacking; in checked studies, under half of them reflect an unresolved V gene, and why the rest are absent is not known. This sample comprises over 85,000 clones, roughly four fifths of them detected only once. Together, the top ten hold 16% of the sample. What the time point label conveys for this sample: cycle 2 day 1 (C2D1) of nivolumab. Every trial patient had relapsed following autologous stem cell transplantation, and prior brentuximab vedotin exposure was what differed among cohorts A, B and C. The sequencing here drew on peripheral blood mononuclear cells (PBMCs), taken before the second cycle of nivolumab. Receptors were obtained from a human donor with classical Hodgkin lymphoma.

The rearrangement joins TRBV2 to TRBJ2-7; TRBD1 matches at 9 bases. The V gene's germline CDR1 is SNHLY and CDR2 FYNNEI. This CDR3 is built from 11 residues. J gave up 4 bases and V 8 bases, and 0 bases lay outside the gene matches. The CDR3 nucleotides are TGTGCCAGCGGACAGGGGTACGAGCAGTACTTC. Its translation: CASGQGYEQYF. The full variable domain, completed using reference TRBV2 and TRBJ2-7, is EPEVTQTPSHQVTQMGQEVILRCVPISNHLYFYWYRQILGQKVEFLVSFYNNEISEKSEIFDDQFSVERPDGSNFTLKIRSTKLEDSAMYFCASGQGYEQYFGPGTRLTVT.

The rearrangement links TRBV30 to TRBJ2-2; 7 bases fit TRBD2. V shed 2 bases, J shed 4 bases, and the junction held 10 bases outside the gene matches. The CDR3 length is 16 residues. Germline values: CDR1 GTSNPN, CDR2 SVGIG (reference sequence). The CDR3 loop is CAWSQGGTIPTGELFF. The CDR3 coding sequence is TGTGCCTGGAGTCAGGGTGGGACTATCCCCACCGGGGAGCTGTTTTTT.

As DNA, the CDR3 is TGCGCCAGCAGCCAAGAGGAAGTTGGGGCCTACAATGAGCAGTTCTTC. It translates to CASSQEEVGAYNEQFF. This chain joins TRBV4-1 and TRBJ2-1; D remains unclear. CDR1 is MGHRA, CDR2 YSYEKL, per germline. The V end was cut by 0 bases, the J end by 2 bases, with 11 bases between. This CDR3 contains 16 residues.

The V call is TRBV4-3, the J call TRBJ2-6; D is ambiguous. CDR1 LGHNA and CDR2 YSLEER come from the germline V gene. CDR3 length: 17 amino acids. Trimming left V 0 bases short and J 0 bases short, with 9 bases between. In nucleotides, the CDR3 is TGCGCCAGCAGCCAAGAAGTCCGGGTCTCTGGGGCCAACGTCCTGACTTTC. Translating it yields CASSQEVRVSGANVLTF.

The gene calls are TRBV11-3 and TRBJ2-5, with D perhaps matching TRBD2 (6 bases). The CDR3 sequence is 15 residues long. Germline V gives CDR1 SGHNT, CDR2 YENEEA. V was shortened by 5 bases and J by 5 bases, with 18 bases between the two germline ends. In DNA form, the CDR3 reads TGTGCCAGCAGCCTCTCTGGAGGGGTCTCTGAGACCCAGTACTTC. The encoded protein is CASSLSGGVSETQYF.

This clone appeared a single time. This CDR3 is also generated by other DNA sequences in the sample. This sequence joins TRBV11-2 and TRBJ2-2; 10 positions agree with TRBD2. The CDR3 has 15 residues. Germline values: CDR1 SGHAT, CDR2 FQNNGV. V shed 5 bases and J 5 bases; nucleotides not matched to a gene: 5. The CDR3 spells CASSLSGRRTGELFF. DNA for the CDR3: TGTGCCAGCAGCCTTAGCGGGAGGAGGACCGGGGAGCTGTTTTTT.

This clone was seen just once. The rearrangement uses TRBV4-1 and TRBJ1-1; no firm D call. Trimming shortened V by 3 bases and J by 13 bases, and 21 bases separated the two germline ends. CDR1 is MGHRA and CDR2 is YSYEKL in the germline V gene. The length of the CDR3 is 14 residues. The DNA for the CDR3 is TGCGCCAGCAGCCAGCCGACTCGGAGGCAGTCGGTTTTCTTT. Protein: CASSQPTRRQSVFF.

The rearrangement links TRBV27 to TRBJ2-1; 15 nucleotides align to TRBD2. CDR1 and CDR2 (germline): MNHEY, SMNVEV (reference sequence). This CDR3 has 15 amino acids. V dropped 3 bases and J dropped 8; count of bases not matched to a gene: 2. The CDR3, as DNA: TGTGCCAGCAGTTTTGGACTAGCGGGAGGGTATGAGCAGTTCTTC. Translated: CASSFGLAGGYEQFF.

This clone was found once. The chain joins TRBV19 to TRBJ2-7, with TRBD2 identical over 10 bases. V lost 7 bases to trimming and J lost 2 bases; unmatched junction nucleotides: 8. The CDR3 extends over 15 amino acids. Looked up from germline, CDR1 is LNHDA and CDR2 is SQIVND (reference sequence). This CDR3 is CASTRTSGLPYEQYF. As DNA, the CDR3 is TGTGCCAGTACCCGGACTAGCGGCTTACCCTACGAGCAGTACTTC. The full variable domain, completed using reference TRBV19 and TRBJ2-7, is DGGITQSPKYLFRKEGQNVTLSCEQNLNHDAMYWYRQDPGQGLRLIYYSQIVNDFQKGDIAEGYSVSREKKESFPLTVTSAQKNPTAFYLCASTRTSGLPYEQYFGPGTRLTVT.

As regards this clone: Other DNA sequences in this specimen translate into the identical CDR3. The chain combines TRBV7-9 with TRBJ2-3; D perhaps matches TRBD2 (6 bases). The germline V and J ends were trimmed by 0 bases and 5 bases, with 6 bases remaining between them. Germline V lookup: CDR1 SEHNR, CDR2 FQNEAQ (reference sequence). This CDR3 region has 13 residues. CDR3 sequence (DNA): TGTGCCAGCAGCTTAGCCGGGGGAGATACGCAGTATTTT. It yields the protein CASSLAGGDTQYF.

The chain combines TRBV5-1 with TRBJ2-2; D is ambiguous. CDR1 and CDR2 (germline): SGHRS, YFSETQ. This CDR3 is 13 amino acids long. V was trimmed by 4 bases and J by 6 bases, leaving 10 bases between them. The CDR3 loop is CASSDREAGELFF. The CDR3 coding sequence is TGCGCCAGCAGCGACCGAGAAGCCGGGGAGCTGTTTTTT. The complete variable domain, with remaining parts taken from reference TRBV5-1 and TRBJ2-2, reads KAGVTQTPRYLIKTRGQQVTLSCSPISGHRSVSWYQQTPGQGLQFLFEYFSETQRNKGNFPGRFSGRQFSNSRSEMNVSTLELGDSALYLCASSDREAGELFFGEGSRLTVL.

The chain employs TRBV21-1 and TRBJ2-2; the table gives TRBD2 as D, unverified against the DNA. TRBV21-1 is tagged as a pseudogene. The CDR3 extends over 19 amino acids. CDR3 bases: TGTGCCAGCACCAAACGGGGGGACATTCTTAATTGGGTCACCGGGGAGCTGTTTTTT. This translates into CASTKRGDILNWVTGELFF.

This clone was seen a single time. The chain combines TRBV7-8 with TRBJ1-5; 7 bases map to TRBD1. CDR3 length: 17 amino acids. Germline V lookup: CDR1 SGHVS, CDR2 FQNEAQ. V was clipped by 0 bases and J by 5 bases; unmatched bases: 10. The CDR3 region has the DNA TGTGCCAGCAGCTTAGCGCGTCTGAGGGGGCGAGATCAGCCCCAGCATTTT. It specifies CASSLARLRGRDQPQHF.

This clone was counted once. The V call is TRBV19, the J call TRBJ2-2, with no clear D. V lost 6 bases and J 3 bases, leaving 20 bases between the germline ends. The V gene's germline CDR1 is LNHDA and CDR2 SQIVND (reference sequence). This CDR3 has 17 residues. CDR3 sequence: CASSYSKSGPYTGELFF. As DNA, the CDR3 is TGTGCCAGTAGCTATTCTAAGTCCGGACCCTACACCGGGGAGCTGTTTTTT.

V gene TRBV7-2 combines with J gene TRBJ2-3, with D perhaps TRBD2 (5 bases). The CDR3 has 16 residues. Looked up from germline, CDR1 is SGHTA and CDR2 is FQGNSA. Trimming shortened V by 5 bases and J by 2 bases, and 17 bases separated the two germline ends. The CDR3 bases are TGTGCCAGCAGCCCCCCTAGGGCGGGCTACACAGATACGCAGTATTTT. The encoded protein is CASSPPRAGYTDTQYF.

Here the CDR3 reads CASSEAVQGQETQYF. The CDR3 nucleotides are TGTGCCAGCAGTGAAGCGGTACAGGGACAAGAGACCCAGTACTTC. The rearrangement uses TRBV2 and TRBJ2-5; D is possibly TRBD1 (6 bases). With 0 bases removed from V and 2 bases from J, the gap between germline ends came to 10 bases. The CDR3 extends over 15 amino acids. The germline V gene encodes CDR1 SNHLY and CDR2 FYNNEI.

The CDR3 here is CASSLAGGGAEKLFF. The CDR3 DNA reads TGCGCCAGCAGTCTGGCTGGGGGGGGCGCTGAAAAACTGTTTTTT. This chain links TRBV5-1 with TRBJ1-4; D is perhaps TRBD1 (6 bases). This CDR3 contains 15 residues. Germline lookup yields CDR1 SGHRS and CDR2 YFSETQ. Trimming removed 5 bases at V and 7 bases at J, with 18 bases between.

The chain recombines TRBV7-6 with TRBJ2-1; possibly TRBD1 or TRBD2 for D (5 bases each). V was clipped by 1 base and J by 3 bases, with 16 bases between them. Germline loops: CDR1 SGHVS, CDR2 FNYEAQ. The CDR3 runs to 17 residues. CDR3 DNA sequence: TGTGCCAGCAGCTTAGAGGCCTTGGGGACCCACTACAATGAGCAGTTCTTC. Its translation: CASSLEALGTHYNEQFF.

The gene calls are TRBV5-1 and TRBJ2-7; D assignment may be TRBD1 or TRBD2 (5 bases each). V dropped 7 bases and J dropped 0 bases, with 8 bases sitting between them. Germline assignment: CDR1 SGHRS and CDR2 YFSETQ. The CDR3 totals 12 residues. The CDR3 DNA sequence: TGCGCCAGCCGGGACGACTCCTACGAGCAGTACTTC. Translating gives CASRDDSYEQYF.

The chain couples TRBV4-2 to TRBJ2-3, with D perhaps being TRBD1 or TRBD2 (5 bases each). Germline V gene sequence: CDR1 LGHNA, CDR2 YNFKEQ. The CDR3 totals 17 residues. Trimming removed 1 base from V and 0 bases from J, with 14 bases in between. CDR3 residues: CASSQAPGAGSTDTQYF. CDR3 coding DNA: TGTGCCAGCAGCCAAGCACCCGGGGCTGGGAGCACAGATACGCAGTATTTT.

The CDR3 nucleotides read TGTGCCAGCAGCTTAGCTGTCGGGAGAGGGAGCGATACGCAGTATTTT. This encodes CASSLAVGRGSDTQYF. This chain links TRBV7-6 with TRBJ2-3; maybe TRBD2 (6 bases). Trimming left V 0 bases short and J 6 bases short, with 16 bases between. Germline CDR1 SGHVS, CDR2 FNYEAQ. The CDR3 loop spans 16 amino acids. The whole variable domain, remainder taken from reference TRBV7-6 and TRBJ2-3, is GAGVSQSPRYKVTKRGQDVALRCDPISGHVSLYWYRQALGQGPEFLTYFNYEAQQDKSGLPNDRFSAERPEGSISTLTIQRTEQRDSAMYRCASSLAVGRGSDTQYFGPGTRLTVL.